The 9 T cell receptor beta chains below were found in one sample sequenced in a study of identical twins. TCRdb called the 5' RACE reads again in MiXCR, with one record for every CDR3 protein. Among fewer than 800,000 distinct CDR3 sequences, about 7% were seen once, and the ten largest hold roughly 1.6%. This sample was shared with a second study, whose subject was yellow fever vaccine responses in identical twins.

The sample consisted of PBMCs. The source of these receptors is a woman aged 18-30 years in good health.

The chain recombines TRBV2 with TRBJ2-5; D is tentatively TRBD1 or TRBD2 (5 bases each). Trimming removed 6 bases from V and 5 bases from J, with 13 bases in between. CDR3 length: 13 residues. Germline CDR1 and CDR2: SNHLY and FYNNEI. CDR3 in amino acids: CASRGVAPETQYF. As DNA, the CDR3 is TGTGCCAGCAGGGGGGTAGCCCCGGAGACCCAGTACTTC. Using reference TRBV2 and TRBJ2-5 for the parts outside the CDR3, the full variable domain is EPEVTQTPSHQVTQMGQEVILRCVPISNHLYFYWYRQILGQKVEFLVSFYNNEISEKSEIFDDQFSVERPDGSNFTLKIRSTKLEDSAMYFCASRGVAPETQYFGPGTRLLVL.

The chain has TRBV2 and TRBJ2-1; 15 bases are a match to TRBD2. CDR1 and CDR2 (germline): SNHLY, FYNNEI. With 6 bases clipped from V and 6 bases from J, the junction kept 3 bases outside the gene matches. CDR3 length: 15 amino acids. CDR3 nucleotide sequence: TGTGCCAGCAGGCAGGGACTAGCGGGAGGCAATGAGCAGTTCTTC. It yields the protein CASRQGLAGGNEQFF. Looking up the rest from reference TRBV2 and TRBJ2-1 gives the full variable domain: EPEVTQTPSHQVTQMGQEVILRCVPISNHLYFYWYRQILGQKVEFLVSFYNNEISEKSEIFDDQFSVERPDGSNFTLKIRSTKLEDSAMYFCASRQGLAGGNEQFFGPGTRLTVL.

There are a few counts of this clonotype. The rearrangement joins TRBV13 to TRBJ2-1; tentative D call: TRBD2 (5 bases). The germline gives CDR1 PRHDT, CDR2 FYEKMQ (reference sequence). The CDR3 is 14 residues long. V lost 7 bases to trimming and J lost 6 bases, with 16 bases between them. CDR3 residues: CASKEDRGPNEQFF. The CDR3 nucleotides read TGTGCCAGCAAAGAGGACCGAGGGCCCAATGAGCAGTTCTTC.

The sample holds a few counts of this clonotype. The CDR3, as DNA: TGCGCCAGCAGCTTAAGCCCAGATACTGGAAACACCATATATTTT. It translates to CASSLSPDTGNTIYF. The V and J genes are TRBV4-1 and TRBJ1-3; D is uncertain. Trimming pared 5 bases from V and 2 bases from J, leaving 13 bases between. Germline lookup yields CDR1 MGHRA and CDR2 YSYEKL. The CDR3 extends over 15 amino acids.

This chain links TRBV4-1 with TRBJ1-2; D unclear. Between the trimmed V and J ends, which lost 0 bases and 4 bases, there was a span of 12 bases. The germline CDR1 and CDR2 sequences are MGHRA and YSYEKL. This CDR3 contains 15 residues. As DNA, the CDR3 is TGCGCCAGCAGCCAAGATAGGGCAGGCTTCTATGGCTACACCTTC. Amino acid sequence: CASSQDRAGFYGYTF.

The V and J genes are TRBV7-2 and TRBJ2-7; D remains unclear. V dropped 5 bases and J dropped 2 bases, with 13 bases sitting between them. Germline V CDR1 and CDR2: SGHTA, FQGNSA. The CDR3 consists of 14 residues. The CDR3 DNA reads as TGTGCCAGCAGCGAATACGACGGCCCCTACGAGCAGTACTTC. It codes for CASSEYDGPYEQYF.

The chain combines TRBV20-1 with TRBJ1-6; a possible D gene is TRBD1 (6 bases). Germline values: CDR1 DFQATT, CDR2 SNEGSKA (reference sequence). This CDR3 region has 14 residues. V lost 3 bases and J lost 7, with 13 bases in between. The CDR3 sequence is CSASQGRLNSPLHF. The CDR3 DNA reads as TGCAGTGCTAGCCAGGGGAGACTGAATTCACCCCTCCACTTT.

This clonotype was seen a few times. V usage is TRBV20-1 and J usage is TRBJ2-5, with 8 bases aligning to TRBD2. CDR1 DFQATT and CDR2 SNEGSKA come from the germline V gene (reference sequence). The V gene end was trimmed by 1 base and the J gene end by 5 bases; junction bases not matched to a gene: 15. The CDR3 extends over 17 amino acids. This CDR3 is CSARVSSRGRFYETQYF. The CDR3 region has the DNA TGCAGTGCTAGAGTATCCTCTCGCGGGAGGTTTTATGAGACCCAGTACTTC.

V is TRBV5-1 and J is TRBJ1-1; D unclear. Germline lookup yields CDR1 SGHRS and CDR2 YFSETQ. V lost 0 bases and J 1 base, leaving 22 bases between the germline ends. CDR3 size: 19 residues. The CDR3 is CASSLGGFEWYLANTEAFF. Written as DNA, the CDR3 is TGCGCCAGCAGCTTGGGGGGTTTCGAGTGGTATTTGGCGAACACTGAAGCTTTCTTT. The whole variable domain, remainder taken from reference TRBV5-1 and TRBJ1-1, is KAGVTQTPRYLIKTRGQQVTLSCSPISGHRSVSWYQQTPGQGLQFLFEYFSETQRNKGNFPGRFSGRQFSNSRSEMNVSTLELGDSALYLCASSLGGFEWYLANTEAFFGQGTRLTVV.